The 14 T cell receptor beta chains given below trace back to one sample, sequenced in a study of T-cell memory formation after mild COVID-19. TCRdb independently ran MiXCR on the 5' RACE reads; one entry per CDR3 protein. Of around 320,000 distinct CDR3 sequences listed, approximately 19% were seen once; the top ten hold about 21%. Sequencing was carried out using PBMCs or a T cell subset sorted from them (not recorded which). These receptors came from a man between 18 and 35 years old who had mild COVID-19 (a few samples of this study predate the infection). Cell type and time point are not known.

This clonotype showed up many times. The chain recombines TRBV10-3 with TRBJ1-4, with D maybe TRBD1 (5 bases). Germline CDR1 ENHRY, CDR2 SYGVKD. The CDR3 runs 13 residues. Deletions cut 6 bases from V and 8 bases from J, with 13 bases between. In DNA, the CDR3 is TGTGCCATCAGCGCGGGGACGGGAGAAAAACTGTTTTTT. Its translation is CAISAGTGEKLFF.

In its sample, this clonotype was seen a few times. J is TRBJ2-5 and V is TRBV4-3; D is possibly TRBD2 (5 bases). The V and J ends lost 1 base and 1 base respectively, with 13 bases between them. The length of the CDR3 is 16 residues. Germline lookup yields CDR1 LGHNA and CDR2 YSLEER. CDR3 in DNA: TGCGCCAGCAGCCAAGGCCCAGGACTCCGCCAAGAGACCCAGTACTTC. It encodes CASSQGPGLRQETQYF.

CDR3 sequence: CSARVGQGPNEQFF. For the CDR3, the DNA is TGCAGTGCTAGAGTAGGACAGGGGCCGAATGAGCAGTTCTTC. This chain links TRBV20-1 with TRBJ2-1; 9 positions agree with TRBD1. Per germline, CDR1 DFQATT and CDR2 SNEGSKA (reference sequence). V gave up 1 base and J gave up 7 bases; unmatched junction bases: 5. CDR3 length equals 14 residues.

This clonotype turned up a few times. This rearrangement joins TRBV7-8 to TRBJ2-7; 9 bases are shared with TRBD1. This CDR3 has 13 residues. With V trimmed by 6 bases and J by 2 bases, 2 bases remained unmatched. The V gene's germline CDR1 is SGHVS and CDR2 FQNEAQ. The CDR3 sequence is CASRGQGPYEQYV. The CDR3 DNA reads TGTGCCAGCAGGGGACAGGGCCCCTACGAGCAGTACGTC.

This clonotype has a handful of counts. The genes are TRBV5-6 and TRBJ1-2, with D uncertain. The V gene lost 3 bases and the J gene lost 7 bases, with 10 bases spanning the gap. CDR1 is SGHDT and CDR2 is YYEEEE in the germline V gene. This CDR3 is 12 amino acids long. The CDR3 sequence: CASSSLPGGYTF. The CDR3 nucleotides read TGTGCCAGCAGCTCACTTCCGGGTGGCTACACCTTC. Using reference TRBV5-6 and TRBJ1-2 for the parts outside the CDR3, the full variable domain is DAGVTQSPTHLIKTRGQQVTLRCSPKSGHDTVSWYQQALGQGPQFIFQYYEEEERQRGNFPDRFSGHQFPNYSSELNVNALLLGDSALYLCASSSLPGGYTFGSGTRLTVV.

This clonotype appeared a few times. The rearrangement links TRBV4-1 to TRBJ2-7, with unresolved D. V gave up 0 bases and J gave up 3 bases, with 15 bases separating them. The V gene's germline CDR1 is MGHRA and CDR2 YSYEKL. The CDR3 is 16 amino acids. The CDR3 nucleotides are TGCGCCAGCAGCCAAGACGTCGGAACTCCTGTCTACGAGCAGTACTTC. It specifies CASSQDVGTPVYEQYF.

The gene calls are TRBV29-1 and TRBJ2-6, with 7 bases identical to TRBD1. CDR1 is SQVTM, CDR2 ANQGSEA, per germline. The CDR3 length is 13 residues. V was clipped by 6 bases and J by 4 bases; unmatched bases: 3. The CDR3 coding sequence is TGCAGCGTGACAGGGAACGGGGCCAACGTCCTGACTTTC. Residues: CSVTGNGANVLTF.

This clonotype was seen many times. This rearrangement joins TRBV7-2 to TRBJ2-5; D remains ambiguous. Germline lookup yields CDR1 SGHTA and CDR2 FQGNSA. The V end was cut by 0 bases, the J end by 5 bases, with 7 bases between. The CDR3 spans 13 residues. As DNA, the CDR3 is TGTGCCAGCAGCTTAGCAATTTCGGAGACCCAGTACTTC. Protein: CASSLAISETQYF.

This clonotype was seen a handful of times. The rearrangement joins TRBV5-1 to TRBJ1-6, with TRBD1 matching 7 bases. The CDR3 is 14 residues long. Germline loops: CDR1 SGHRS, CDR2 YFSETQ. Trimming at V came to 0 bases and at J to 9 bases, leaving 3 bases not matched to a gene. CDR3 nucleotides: TGCGCCAGCAGCTTGGGACAGGGAGGTTCACCCCTCCACTTT. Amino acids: CASSLGQGGSPLHF.

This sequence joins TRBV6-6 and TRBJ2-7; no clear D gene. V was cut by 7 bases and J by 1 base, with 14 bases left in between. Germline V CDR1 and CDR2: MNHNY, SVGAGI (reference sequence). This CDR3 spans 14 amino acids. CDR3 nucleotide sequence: TGTGCCAGCACCCTGGACGGAAATTCCTACGAGCAGTACGTC. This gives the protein CASTLDGNSYEQYV.

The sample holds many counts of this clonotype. The CDR3 is CASRVASGGSPLHF. CDR3 bases: TGTGCCAGCAGGGTGGCGTCAGGTGGTTCACCCCTCCACTTT. This chain links TRBV2 with TRBJ1-6; D not resolved. The germline V gene encodes CDR1 SNHLY and CDR2 FYNNEI. The V end was cut by 6 bases, the J end by 9 bases, with 15 bases between. The CDR3 loop spans 14 amino acids.

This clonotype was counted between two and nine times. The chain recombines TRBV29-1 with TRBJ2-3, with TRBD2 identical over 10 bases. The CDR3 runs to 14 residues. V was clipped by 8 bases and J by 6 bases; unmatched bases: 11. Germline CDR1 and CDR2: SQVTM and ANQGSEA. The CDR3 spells CSSVGLAEGDTQYF. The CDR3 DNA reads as TGCAGCTCAGTCGGACTAGCGGAGGGGGATACGCAGTATTTT.

CDR3 residues: CSARPGGETQYF. CDR3 DNA sequence: TGCAGTGCTAGACCCGGAGGGGAGACCCAGTACTTC. The gene calls are TRBV20-1 and TRBJ2-5; D might be TRBD2 (6 bases). Looked up from germline, CDR1 is DFQATT and CDR2 is SNEGSKA (reference sequence). The length of the CDR3 is 12 residues. The V end was cut by 2 bases, the J end by 5 bases, with 9 bases between.

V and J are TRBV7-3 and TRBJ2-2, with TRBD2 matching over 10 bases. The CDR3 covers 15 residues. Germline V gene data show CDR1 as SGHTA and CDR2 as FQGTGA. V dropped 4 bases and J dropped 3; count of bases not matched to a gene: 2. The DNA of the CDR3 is TGTGCCAGCAGCTGGAGCGGGGGGGACACCGGGGAGCTGTTTTTT. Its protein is CASSWSGGDTGELFF.